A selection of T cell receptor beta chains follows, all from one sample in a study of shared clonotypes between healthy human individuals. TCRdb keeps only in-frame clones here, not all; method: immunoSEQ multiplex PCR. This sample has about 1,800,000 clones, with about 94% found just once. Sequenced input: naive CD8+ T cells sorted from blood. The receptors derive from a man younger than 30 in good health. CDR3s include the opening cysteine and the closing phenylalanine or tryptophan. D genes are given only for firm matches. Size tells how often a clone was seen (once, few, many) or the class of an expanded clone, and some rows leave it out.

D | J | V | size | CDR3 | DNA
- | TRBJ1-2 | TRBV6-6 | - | CASSYILGSGGYTF | TGTGCCAGCAGTTACATTCTGGGCTCGGGCGGCTACACCTTC
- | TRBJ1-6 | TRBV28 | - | CASSLESAGSSPLHF | TGTGCCAGCAGTTTGGAGAGCGCCGGCTCTTCACCCCTCCACTTT
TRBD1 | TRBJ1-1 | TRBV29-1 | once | CSVYEAGQGNTEAFF | TGCAGCGTGTACGAGGCGGGACAGGGGAACACTGAAGCTTTCTTT
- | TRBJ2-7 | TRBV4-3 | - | CASSQHDDTYEQYF | TGCGCCAGCAGCCAACACGACGATACCTACGAGCAGTACTTC
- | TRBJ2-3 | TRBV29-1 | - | CSVEDPASSGSDTQYF | TGCAGCGTTGAAGATCCCGCTAGCTCAGGCTCAGATACGCAGTATTTT
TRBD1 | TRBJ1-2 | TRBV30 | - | CAWSLKPGQGNYGYTF | TGTGCCTGGAGTCTAAAGCCGGGACAGGGGAACTATGGCTACACCTTC
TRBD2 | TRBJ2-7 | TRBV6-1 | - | CASSEGLAGTHEQYF | TGTGCCAGCAGTGAAGGACTAGCGGGGACTCACGAGCAGTACTTC
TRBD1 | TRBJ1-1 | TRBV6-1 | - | CASSALTGGYTEAFF | TGTGCCAGCAGTGCCCTTACAGGGGGCTACACTGAAGCTTTCTTT
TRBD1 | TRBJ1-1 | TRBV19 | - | CASSFSRGYEAFF | TGTGCCAGTAGTTTCTCCAGGGGGTATGAAGCTTTCTTT
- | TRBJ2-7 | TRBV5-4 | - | CASSPDVSSYEQYF | TGTGCCAGCAGCCCTGACGTGAGCTCCTACGAGCAGTACTTC
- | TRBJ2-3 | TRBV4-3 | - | CASSLLASTDTQYF | TGCGCCAGCAGCCTCCTTGCTAGCACAGATACGCAGTATTTT
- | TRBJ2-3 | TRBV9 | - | CASSVKAPQGWDTQYF | TGTGCCAGCAGCGTAAAAGCCCCTCAGGGGTGGGATACGCAGTATTTT
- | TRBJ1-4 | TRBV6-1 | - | CASSDLAGDEKLFF | TGTGCCAGCAGTGACCTGGCGGGGGATGAAAAACTGTTTTTT
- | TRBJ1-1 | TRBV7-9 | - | CASSLLGGSEAFF | TGTGCCAGCAGCTTATTGGGGGGCTCTGAAGCTTTCTTT
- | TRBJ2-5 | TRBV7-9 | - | CASSPGPEETQYF | TGTGCCAGCAGCCCCGGACCAGAAGAGACCCAGTACTTC
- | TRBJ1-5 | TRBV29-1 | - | CSVAQGHSNQPQHF | TGCAGCGTTGCACAGGGTCATAGCAATCAGCCCCAGCATTTT